This T cell receptor beta chain was recovered during a study of blood T cells in healthy people across ages. Study results and limitations: Age brought a roughly linear fall in TCR beta diversity measured per million T cells.

This clonotype was counted ten times or more. Its antigen is not known. Then a second PCR, running roughly 7 to 11 cycles, was carried out with a sample-barcoded 5' primer and a J-beta primer mix. Paired-end reads containing CDR3 totaled no fewer than 3 million for each sample. Each CDR3 protein is one row after TCRdb ran MiXCR on the 5' RACE reads. The sample lists 600,000 or so distinct CDR3 sequences, about 30% seen once, with around a sixth in the top ten. CDR3 length: 16 residues. V was clipped by 0 bases and J by 1 base; unmatched bases: 4. CDR1 and CDR2 (germline): MNHEY, SVGAGI. Input material: blood. This chain connects TRBV6-5 to TRBJ2-3; TRBD1 matches at 7 bases. The source is an elderly woman in good health. CDR3 in DNA: TGTGCCAGCAGTTACTCGATCGGACAGGGCACAGATACGCAGTATTTT. It specifies CASSYSIGQGTDTQYF.